A selection of T cell receptor beta chains follows, all from one sample in a study of blood T cell repertoires in COVID-19. The table came from immunoSEQ multiplex PCR; TCRdb's copy has only in-frame clones and leaves some out. This table holds about 52,000 clones, about four fifths found once. The sample comprised peripheral blood. These receptor sequences come from a woman older than 75 with COVID-19, enrolled during active disease. Each CDR3 is given without its conserved first and last residue.

cdr3_aa v_call
ASSQGAGLNTEAF TRBV3-1/TRBV3-2
ASSQNRATNEKLF TRBV14
ASSPTDRYGYT TRBV5-1
ASSTGQGSTGELF TRBV9
ATSDPREGGDSQPQH TRBV24-1
ASSQDYAKAYTDTQY TRBV4-1
ASSLPDRLSTDTQY TRBV5-6
ASSPRDMVETQY TRBV5-1
ASSLGTFSGSSTDTQY TRBV11-2
ASSPPGQPNEKLF TRBV7-9
ASSVSGSSGNTIY TRBV9
ASSFHTTGAFLSGANVLT TRBV27
ASSLPGSSPLH TRBV11-1
ASSEATVGNQPQH TRBV6-1
ASSLFGTVTGANVLT TRBV27
ASSLGHATSGSSYNEQF TRBV28
ASSRERARTLD TRBV12-3/TRBV12-4
ASSPWLVPSGSLSSYEQY TRBV7-8
ASRERGSPLH TRBV6-5
ASSSGTRSTSTDTQY TRBV28
ASRIGTGGMNTEAF TRBV6-6
ASSSRVGEQF TRBV7-3
ASSLALGNNEQF TRBV7-8
ASSPHRDRGNNEQF TRBV27
ASSSISGSYEQY TRBV27
ASSLRTTFSYNEQF TRBV14
ASSLWTSGRRDEQF TRBV28
ASSSQAYNEQF TRBV7-2
ATSSRGQYQETQY TRBV15
ASSLQGAYGYT TRBV2
ATSSGTGGLTEAF TRBV15
ASSRLAAGSYEQY TRBV27
ASSPRGRGMNTEAF TRBV19
ASSQENYFSNQPQH TRBV23-1
ATSDSRTGSSYNEQF TRBV24-1
ASEGQGFAGELF TRBV2
ASSPEGARPQH TRBV3-1/TRBV3-2
ASNKLEGTEQY TRBV9
ASSTTGEPQH TRBV27
ASSQDRGANYGYT TRBV6-5
ASSQSAGAGWGEQY TRBV3-1/TRBV3-2
ASSLPGSPSNEQF TRBV7-3
ASSSVQGPNTEAF TRBV11-2
ASSLGLKETQY TRBV18
ASSPTTREDTQY TRBV5-1
ASSLDRGLYGYT TRBV2
ASSSGFAIY TRBV6-5
ASSDGTGFFGTQY TRBV2
ASRGGVDRSYEQY TRBV27
AASVYNEQF TRBV25-1
ASSRGGTGKYEQY TRBV14
ASSIAGGDEQF TRBV19
ASSDPTGGEHEKLF TRBV2
ASSLALVGGASYEQY TRBV5-4
ASSLTTGGNTIY TRBV5-1